This TCR beta chain was observed in a study of OX40 agonist ivuxolimab in advanced cancers. Across the whole study: Every patient in dose escalation had hepatocellular carcinoma, melanoma, renal cell or head and neck cancer. Study-wide results and limits: The authors also found low normalized T-cell clonal expansion in some nonresponders. Partial responders at 0.1-3.0 mg/kg showed near-lowest clonal expansion.

Germline V gene lookup returns CDR1 SGHDT and CDR2 YYEEEE. The CDR3 runs to 14 residues. The germline V and J ends were trimmed by 3 bases and 4 bases, with 14 bases remaining between them. A history of autoimmune disease or systemic immunosuppression excluded patients. Clones were read by immunoSEQ multiplex PCR, and TCRdb kept only the in-frame ones, dropping some. The sample lists about 48,000 clones, around 80% occurring once. As for this clone: What it binds is unknown.

The source is an adult with an advanced solid tumor such as melanoma, head and neck, liver or kidney cancer. The rearrangement uses TRBV5-6 and TRBJ2-7, with D perhaps TRBD1 (7 bases). The specimen comprised CD4+ or CD8+ T cells sorted from blood, sampled in a trial of the OX40 agonist ivuxolimab. The CDR3 DNA reads TGTGCCAGCAGCTCCGGCAGGGGGGATTACGAGCAGTACTTC. This gives the protein CASSSGRGDYEQYF.